This T cell receptor beta chain was retrieved from a study of T cell repertoires in cytomegalovirus infection. Study information: CMV infection and matching HLA type were both indicated by public TCR beta signatures. Overall study results and limits: Predominance within the ex vivo response was attributable to HLA-C-restricted CMV-specific TCR beta clonotypes.

This clonotype was found a few times. Its antigen is currently unknown. TCRdb itself ran the reads through MiXCR, one entry per CDR3 protein. This table holds about 200,000 distinct CDR3 sequences, nearly 9.5% found once. The sequencing input was PBMCs. This TCR was recovered from a human donor in good health (CMV status not recorded). Some clones in this sample may be carry-over from other donors' samples.

This chain's CDR3 is CASSLLRQANTEAFF. The CDR3, as DNA: TGTGCCAGCAGCTTACTAAGACAGGCCAACACTGAAGCTTTCTTT. The J gene is TRBJ1-1, the V gene TRBV7-9, with a possible D match to TRBD1 (6 bases). CDR1 and CDR2 from the germline V gene are SEHNR and FQNEAQ (reference sequence). The CDR3 contains 15 residues. V was cut by 2 bases and J by 2 bases, with 12 bases left in between.